This T cell receptor beta chain was profiled in a study of blood T cell repertoires in COVID-19. Across the study: The analysed material was cDNA or gDNA that came from T cells, B-cell-depleted T cells, or PBMCs.

The study recruited people aged about 18 to 90 years across roughly 25 US areas. Assignments of participants to cohorts depended upon their own reported clinical history. V was pared by 8 bases and J by 2 bases, with 7 bases of the junction left unmatched. The CDR3 runs 14 residues. In the study's own analysis: The authors estimated nucleated cell counts from reference gene primer amplification. Clones were read by immunoSEQ multiplex PCR, and TCRdb kept only the in-frame ones, dropping some. V and J calls and clone size are copied from that table; D and trimming were computed from the DNA. The sample yields about 200,000 clones, approximately 85% seen once.

This clonotype was sampled from a man between 40 and 49 years old with acute COVID-19. The sample consisted of PBMCs or T cells enriched from blood (not recorded which). The chain carries TRBV23-1 and TRBJ1-1, with 8 nucleotides matching TRBD1. TRBV23-1 is an open reading frame, and its role is uncertain. This chain's CDR3 is CASPQGTGNTEAFF. CDR3 DNA: TGCGCCAGCCCCCAGGGGACAGGTAACACTGAAGCTTTCTTT.